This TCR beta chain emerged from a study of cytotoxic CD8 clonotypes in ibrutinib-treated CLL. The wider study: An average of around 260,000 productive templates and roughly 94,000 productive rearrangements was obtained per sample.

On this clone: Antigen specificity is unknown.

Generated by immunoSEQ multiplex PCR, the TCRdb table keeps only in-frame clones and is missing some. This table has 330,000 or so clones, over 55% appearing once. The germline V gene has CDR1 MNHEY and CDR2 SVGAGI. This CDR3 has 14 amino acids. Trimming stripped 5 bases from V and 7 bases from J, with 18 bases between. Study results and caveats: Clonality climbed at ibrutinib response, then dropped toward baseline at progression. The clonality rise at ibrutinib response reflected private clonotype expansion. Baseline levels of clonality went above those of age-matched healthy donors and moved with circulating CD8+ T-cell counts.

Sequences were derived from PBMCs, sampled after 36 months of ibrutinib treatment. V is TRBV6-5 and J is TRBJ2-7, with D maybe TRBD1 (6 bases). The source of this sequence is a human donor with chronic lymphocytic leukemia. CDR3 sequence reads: CASSKGTKPWEQYF. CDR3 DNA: TGTGCCAGCAGTAAAGGGACAAAACCCTGGGAGCAGTACTTC.